This T cell receptor beta chain was sequenced for a study of cytomegalovirus exposure and HLA in healthy donors. Both 60 Vbeta primers and 13 Jbeta primers went into the PCR. Assay used: immunoSEQ multiplex PCR; TCRdb lists only in-frame clones, some missing. Its listing shows about 210,000 clones. The sequencing input was PBMCs. The sequence derives from a woman aged 25 to 45 in good health and CMV-seropositive.

CDR3 sequence reads: CASSLENRLDYGYTF. For the CDR3, the DNA is TGCGCCAGCAGCTTGGAGAACAGGCTGGACTATGGCTACACCTTC. The chain is built from TRBV5-1 and TRBJ1-2; the D gene is possibly TRBD1 (5 bases). The V and J ends lost 0 bases and 3 bases respectively, with 12 bases between them. Germline loops: CDR1 SGHRS, CDR2 YFSETQ. The CDR3 runs to 15 residues. Supplemented by reference TRBV5-1 and TRBJ1-2, the full variable domain reads KAGVTQTPRYLIKTRGQQVTLSCSPISGHRSVSWYQQTPGQGLQFLFEYFSETQRNKGNFPGRFSGRQFSNSRSEMNVSTLELGDSALYLCASSLENRLDYGYTFGSGTRLTVV.